One sample yielded the 14 T cell receptor beta chains listed below, sequenced in a study of shared clonotypes between healthy human individuals. The method was immunoSEQ multiplex PCR; TCRdb's version includes in-frame clones alone and lacks a portion of them. This table has over a million clones, more than 95% appearing once. Sequencing was carried out using naive CD4+ T cells sorted from blood. The subset denotes: CD45RA+ positively selected. The receptors come from a man aged 30 to 45 in good health.

This chain connects TRBV5-6 to TRBJ2-7; the match to TRBD1 covers 7 bases. Germline V gives CDR1 SGHDT, CDR2 YYEEEE. The length of the CDR3 is 16 residues. Trimming removed 0 bases from V and 1 base from J; junction bases left unmatched: 7. The CDR3: CASSLAIAGGSYEQYF. The CDR3 nucleotides read TGTGCCAGCAGCTTGGCAATCGCAGGGGGATCCTACGAGCAGTACTTC.

V gene TRBV5-1 combines with J gene TRBJ1-5; no reliable D call. The CDR3 contains 15 residues. Trimming removed 0 bases from V and 4 bases from J, with 11 bases in between. Per germline, CDR1 SGHRS and CDR2 YFSETQ. The CDR3 bases are TGCGCCAGCAGCTTGGTGGCAGGCCTAAATCAGCCCCAGCATTTT. This encodes CASSLVAGLNQPQHF. Full variable domain (missing parts from reference TRBV5-1 and TRBJ1-5): KAGVTQTPRYLIKTRGQQVTLSCSPISGHRSVSWYQQTPGQGLQFLFEYFSETQRNKGNFPGRFSGRQFSNSRSEMNVSTLELGDSALYLCASSLVAGLNQPQHFGDGTRLSIL.

The V call is TRBV7-2, the J call TRBJ2-7; D is perhaps TRBD2 (5 bases). CDR3 length equals 14 residues. V was trimmed by 5 bases and J by 2 bases, leaving 13 bases between them. The germline V gene encodes CDR1 SGHTA and CDR2 FQGNSA. This CDR3 reads CASSPTRVAYEQYF. CDR3 sequence (DNA): TGTGCCAGCAGCCCGACGCGGGTAGCCTACGAGCAGTACTTC.

The V call is TRBV7-2, the J call TRBJ2-7, with 8 positions matching TRBD1. From germline, CDR1 is SGHTA and CDR2 FQGNSA. The CDR3 is 14 residues long. J lost 0 bases, V lost 5 bases, and 3 bases had no gene match. This CDR3 reads CASSRGQASYEQYF. The CDR3 coding sequence is TGTGCCAGCAGCCGGGGACAGGCCTCCTACGAGCAGTACTTC.

The J gene is TRBJ1-2, the V gene TRBV18; the match to TRBD1 covers 7 bases. Germline loops: CDR1 KGHSH, CDR2 LQKENI. The V gene end was trimmed by 3 bases and the J gene end by 3 bases; junction bases not matched to a gene: 7. This CDR3 spans 15 amino acids. The CDR3 sequence: CASSPLGGFYYGYTF. Here the CDR3 DNA reads TGTGCCAGCTCACCCCTAGGGGGCTTTTACTATGGCTACACCTTC.

The chain employs TRBV7-9 and TRBJ1-2; D is undetermined. This CDR3 is 15 amino acids long. V was shortened by 4 bases and J by 8 bases, with 20 bases between the two germline ends. CDR1 SEHNR and CDR2 FQNEAQ come from the germline V gene (reference sequence). CDR3 region: CASSYPGAGREGYTF. CDR3 nucleotide sequence: TGTGCCAGCAGCTACCCGGGAGCGGGGAGAGAAGGCTACACCTTC.

The chain employs TRBV27 and TRBJ1-5; D gene uncertain. The V end lost 2 bases, the J end lost 3 bases, and 14 bases lay between the germline ends. This CDR3 is 16 amino acids long. From germline, CDR1 is MNHEY and CDR2 SMNVEV (reference sequence). The CDR3 sequence is CASSLAESPINQPQHF. CDR3 nucleotides: TGTGCCAGCAGTTTAGCAGAAAGTCCTATCAATCAGCCCCAGCATTTT.

J is TRBJ2-1 and V is TRBV27; TRBD1 agrees at 8 bases. V shed 3 bases and J 5 bases; nucleotides not matched to a gene: 6. Germline V lookup: CDR1 MNHEY, CDR2 SMNVEV (reference sequence). CDR3 length: 15 amino acids. CDR3 residues: CASSFITDRDNEQFF. CDR3 in DNA: TGTGCCAGCAGTTTCATCACGGACAGGGACAATGAGCAGTTCTTC.

The chain couples TRBV18 to TRBJ2-2; 7 bases align to TRBD1. V was clipped by 1 base and J by 0 bases; unmatched bases: 5. Germline lookup yields CDR1 KGHSH and CDR2 LQKENI. This CDR3 is 17 amino acids long. CDR3 nucleotides: TGTGCCAGCTCACCACTTTTCAGGGGGACGAACACCGGGGAGCTGTTTTTT. Translating gives CASSPLFRGTNTGELFF. The whole variable domain, remainder taken from reference TRBV18 and TRBJ2-2, is NAGVMQNPRHLVRRRGQEARLRCSPMKGHSHVYWYRQLPEEGLKFMVYLQKENIIDESGMPKERFSAEFPKEGPSILRIQQVVRGDSAAYFCASSPLFRGTNTGELFFGEGSRLTVL.

This chain joins TRBV12-2 and TRBJ2-5; no DNA check was done on the table's D call, TRBD2. TRBV12-2 is recorded as a pseudogene. This CDR3 contains 17 residues. This CDR3 is CASRLLKPKRAQETQYF. CDR3 nucleotides: TGTGCAAGTCGCTTACTCAAACCCAAGCGGGCCCAAGAGACCCAGTACTTC.

The chain combines TRBV28 with TRBJ2-6, with 7 bases identical to TRBD1. The CDR3 length is 18 residues. The ends lost 5 bases at V and 2 bases at J; junction bases unmatched: 12. Germline assignment: CDR1 MDHEN and CDR2 SYDVKM. CDR3 bases: TGTGCCAGCAGTACGGGACAGCATCTGTCACCTGGGGCCAACGTCCTGACTTTC. It codes for CASSTGQHLSPGANVLTF.

The V and J genes are TRBV7-9 and TRBJ1-1; D perhaps matches TRBD1 (5 bases). Deletions cut 6 bases from V and 0 bases from J, with 17 bases between. The germline gives CDR1 SEHNR, CDR2 FQNEAQ (reference sequence). The CDR3 has 16 residues. CDR3: CASRPQGDLMNTEAFF. Here the CDR3 DNA reads TGTGCCAGCAGACCCCAGGGTGACTTAATGAACACTGAAGCTTTCTTT.

This sequence joins TRBV7-9 and TRBJ2-7, with 7 bases fitting TRBD2. The V gene's germline CDR1 is SEHNR and CDR2 FQNEAQ (reference sequence). V dropped 4 bases and J dropped 4; count of bases not matched to a gene: 10. The CDR3 sequence is 15 residues long. The CDR3: CASSSGTTARYEQYF. The DNA of the CDR3 is TGTGCCAGCAGCTCCGGGACTACCGCTCGTTACGAGCAGTACTTC.

The rearrangement links TRBV9 to TRBJ2-3; D is ambiguous. The CDR3 has 16 residues. V was shortened by 0 bases and J by 0 bases, with 11 bases between the two germline ends. The germline V gene has CDR1 SGDLS and CDR2 YYNGEE. This chain's CDR3 is CASSVELATSTDTQYF. For the CDR3, the DNA is TGTGCCAGCAGCGTAGAATTAGCCACTAGCACAGATACGCAGTATTTT.